The 5 T cell receptor beta chains below were found in one sample sequenced in a study of blood T cells in healthy people across ages. The authors ran a second PCR of roughly 6 to 12 cycles using a sample-barcoded 5' primer and a J-beta primer mix. Using its own MiXCR run on the 5' RACE reads, TCRdb lists one record per CDR3 protein. The top ten hold over 10% of the sample, which has roughly 800,000 distinct CDR3 sequences, about 34% seen once. Input material: blood. The receptors here all came from a man aged 18 to 29 in good health.

This clonotype has more than one count but fewer than ten. The genes are TRBV5-5 and TRBJ2-7; D is perhaps TRBD1 or TRBD2 (5 bases each). Trimming removed 3 bases from V and 7 bases from J, with 17 bases in between. The CDR3 loop spans 14 amino acids. Germline CDR1 SGHKS, CDR2 YYEKEE (reference sequence). The CDR3 reads CASSSKMGVNEQYF. In DNA form, the CDR3 reads TGTGCCAGCAGCTCTAAAATGGGGGTCAATGAGCAGTACTTC.

This clonotype was counted a few times. This chain links TRBV20-1 with TRBJ1-6; no firm D call. This CDR3 is built from 14 residues. The germline V and J ends were trimmed by 0 bases and 2 bases, with 5 bases remaining between them. Germline V gene lookup returns CDR1 DFQATT and CDR2 SNEGSKA (reference sequence). CDR3 in amino acids: CSARDGTYNSPLHF. The CDR3 region has the DNA TGCAGTGCTAGAGATGGGACCTATAATTCACCCCTCCACTTT.

CDR3 loop: CASSQQDRVFGELFF. The CDR3 region has the DNA TGCGCCAGCAGCCAACAAGACAGGGTATTCGGGGAGCTGTTTTTT. This rearrangement joins TRBV5-1 to TRBJ2-2, with 7 bases aligning to TRBD1. CDR1 SGHRS and CDR2 YFSETQ come from the germline V gene. This CDR3 has 15 amino acids. The junction had 10 bases not matched to a gene; V was cut back by 4 bases and J by 7 bases.

This chain joins TRBV7-9 and TRBJ2-1, with TRBD2 identical over 8 bases. With 2 bases clipped from V and 15 bases from J, the junction kept 12 bases outside the gene matches. Germline CDR1 SEHNR, CDR2 FQNEAQ (reference sequence). The CDR3 has 14 amino acids. DNA for the CDR3: TGTGCCAGCAGCTTACAAGCGGGGGATCCACGTGCGTTCTTC. Its translation: CASSLQAGDPRAFF.

The chain joins TRBV27 to TRBJ2-4; D is unclear. Trimming shortened V by 4 bases and J by 0 bases, and 13 bases separated the two germline ends. CDR3 length: 16 amino acids. Germline assignment: CDR1 MNHEY and CDR2 SMNVEV (reference sequence). The chain's CDR3 is CASSWGSQLAKNIQYF. The CDR3 DNA is TGTGCCAGCAGTTGGGGATCACAATTAGCCAAAAACATTCAGTACTTC.